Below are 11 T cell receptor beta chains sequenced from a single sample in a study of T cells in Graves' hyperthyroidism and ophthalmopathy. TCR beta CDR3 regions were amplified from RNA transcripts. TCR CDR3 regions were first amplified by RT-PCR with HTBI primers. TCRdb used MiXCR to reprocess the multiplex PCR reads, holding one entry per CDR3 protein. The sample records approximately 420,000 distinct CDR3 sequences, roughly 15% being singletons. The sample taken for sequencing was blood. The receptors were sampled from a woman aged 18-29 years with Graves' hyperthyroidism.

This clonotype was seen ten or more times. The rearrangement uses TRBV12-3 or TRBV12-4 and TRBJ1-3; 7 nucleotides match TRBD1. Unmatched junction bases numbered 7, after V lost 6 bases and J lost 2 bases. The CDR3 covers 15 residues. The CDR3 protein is CASREQGSPGNTIYF. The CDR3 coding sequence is TGTGCCAGCAGGGAACAGGGGAGCCCTGGAAACACCATATATTTT.

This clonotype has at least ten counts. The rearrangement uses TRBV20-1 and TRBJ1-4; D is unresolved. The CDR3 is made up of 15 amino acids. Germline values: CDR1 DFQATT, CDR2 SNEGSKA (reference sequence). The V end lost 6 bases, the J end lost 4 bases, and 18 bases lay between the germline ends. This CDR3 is CSAPHAQAHNEKLFF. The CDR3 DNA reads TGCAGTGCACCCCATGCACAAGCTCATAATGAAAAACTGTTTTTT.

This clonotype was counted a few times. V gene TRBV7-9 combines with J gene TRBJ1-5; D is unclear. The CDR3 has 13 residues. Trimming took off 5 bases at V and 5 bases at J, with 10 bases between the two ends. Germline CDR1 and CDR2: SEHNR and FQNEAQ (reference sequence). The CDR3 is CASSPDGDQPQHF. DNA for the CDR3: TGTGCCAGCAGCCCCGACGGAGATCAGCCCCAGCATTTT.

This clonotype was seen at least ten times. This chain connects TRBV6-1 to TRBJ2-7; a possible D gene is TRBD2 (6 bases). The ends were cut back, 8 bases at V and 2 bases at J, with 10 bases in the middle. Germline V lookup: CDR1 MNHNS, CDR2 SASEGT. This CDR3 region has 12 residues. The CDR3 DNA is TGTGCCAGCCGGGACTTTACCTACGAGCAGTACTTC. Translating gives CASRDFTYEQYF.

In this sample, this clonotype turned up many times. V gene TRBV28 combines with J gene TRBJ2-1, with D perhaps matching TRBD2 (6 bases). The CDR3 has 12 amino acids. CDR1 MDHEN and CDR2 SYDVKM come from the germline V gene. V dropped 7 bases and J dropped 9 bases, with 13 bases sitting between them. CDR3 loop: CASTSGAIEQFF. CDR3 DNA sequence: TGTGCCAGCACCTCGGGAGCGATTGAGCAGTTCTTC.

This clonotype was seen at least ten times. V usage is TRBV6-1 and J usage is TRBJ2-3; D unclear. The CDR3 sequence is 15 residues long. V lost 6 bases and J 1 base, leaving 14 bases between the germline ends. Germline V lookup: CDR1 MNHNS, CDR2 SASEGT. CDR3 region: CASRTTRSRTDTQYF. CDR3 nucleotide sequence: TGTGCCAGCAGAACGACGCGGTCACGCACAGATACGCAGTATTTT.

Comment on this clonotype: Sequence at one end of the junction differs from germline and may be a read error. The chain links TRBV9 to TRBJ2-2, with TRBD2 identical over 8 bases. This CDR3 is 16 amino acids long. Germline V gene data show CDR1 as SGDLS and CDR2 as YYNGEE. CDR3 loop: CASSALKSGSTGEPFF. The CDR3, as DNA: TGTGCCAGCAGCGCCCTCAAAAGCGGGAGTACCGGGGAGCCGTTTTTT. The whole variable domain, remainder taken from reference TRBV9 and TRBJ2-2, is DSGVTQTPKHLITATGQRVTLRCSPRSGDLSVYWYQQSLDQGLQFLIQYYNGEERAKGNILERFSAQQFPDLHSELNLSSLELGDSALYFCASSALKSGSTGEPFFGEGSRLTVL.

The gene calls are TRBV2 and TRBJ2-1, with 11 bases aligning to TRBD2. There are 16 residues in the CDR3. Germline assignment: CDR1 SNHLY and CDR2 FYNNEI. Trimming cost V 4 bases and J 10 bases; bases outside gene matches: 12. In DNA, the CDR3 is TGTGCCAGCAGTGCCTACTTAGCGGGAGGGCCTCAGGAGCAGTTCTTC. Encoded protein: CASSAYLAGGPQEQFF.

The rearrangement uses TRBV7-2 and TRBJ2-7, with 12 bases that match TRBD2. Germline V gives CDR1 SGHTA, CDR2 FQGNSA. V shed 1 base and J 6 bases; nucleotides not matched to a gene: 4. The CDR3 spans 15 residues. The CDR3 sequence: CASSLGLAGGAEQYF. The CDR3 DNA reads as TGTGCCAGCAGCTTAGGCCTAGCGGGAGGGGCCGAGCAGTACTTC.

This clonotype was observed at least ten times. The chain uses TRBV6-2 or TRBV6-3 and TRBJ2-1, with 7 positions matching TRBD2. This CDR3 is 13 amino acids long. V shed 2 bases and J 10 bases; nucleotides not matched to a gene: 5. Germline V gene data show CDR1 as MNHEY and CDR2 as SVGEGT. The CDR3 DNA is TGTGCCAGCAGTTACGCTGGGACTACCGAGCAGTTCTTC. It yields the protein CASSYAGTTEQFF.

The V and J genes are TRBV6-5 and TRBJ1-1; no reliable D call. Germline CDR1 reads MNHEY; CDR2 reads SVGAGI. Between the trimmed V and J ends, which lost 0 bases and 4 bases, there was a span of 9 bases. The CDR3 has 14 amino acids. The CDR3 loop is CASSYSRAGTEAFF. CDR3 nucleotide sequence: TGTGCCAGCAGTTACTCGAGGGCGGGCACTGAAGCTTTCTTT.